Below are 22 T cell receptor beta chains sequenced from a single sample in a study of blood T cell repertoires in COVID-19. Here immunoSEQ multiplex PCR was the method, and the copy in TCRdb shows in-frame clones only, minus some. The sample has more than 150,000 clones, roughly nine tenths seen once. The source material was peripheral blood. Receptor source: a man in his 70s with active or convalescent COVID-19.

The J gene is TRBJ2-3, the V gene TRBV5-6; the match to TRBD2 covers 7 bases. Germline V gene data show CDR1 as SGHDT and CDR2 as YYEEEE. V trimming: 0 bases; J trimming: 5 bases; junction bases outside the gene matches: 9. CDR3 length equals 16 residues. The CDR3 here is CASSLASRLAGDTQYF. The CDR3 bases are TGTGCCAGCAGCTTGGCAAGCCGACTAGCAGGAGATACGCAGTATTTT.

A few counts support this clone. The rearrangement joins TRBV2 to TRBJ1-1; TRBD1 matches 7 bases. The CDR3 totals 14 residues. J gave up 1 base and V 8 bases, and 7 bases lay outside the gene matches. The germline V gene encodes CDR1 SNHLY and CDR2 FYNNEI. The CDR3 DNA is TGTGCCAGCGGGCAAGACAGGGCGAACACTGAAGCTTTCTTT. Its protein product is CASGQDRANTEAFF. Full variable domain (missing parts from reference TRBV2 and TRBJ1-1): EPEVTQTPSHQVTQMGQEVILRCVPISNHLYFYWYRQILGQKVEFLVSFYNNEISEKSEIFDDQFSVERPDGSNFTLKIRSTKLEDSAMYFCASGQDRANTEAFFGQGTRLTVV.

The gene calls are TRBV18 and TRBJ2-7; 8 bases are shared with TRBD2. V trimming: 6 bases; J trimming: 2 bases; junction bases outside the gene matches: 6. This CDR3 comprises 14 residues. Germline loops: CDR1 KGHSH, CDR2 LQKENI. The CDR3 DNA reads TGTGCCAGCTCTACCGGGAGGGGAACCTACGAGCAGTACTTC. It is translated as CASSTGRGTYEQYF.

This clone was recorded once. CDR3 sequence reads: CASSQVALWGADTQYF. The CDR3, as DNA: TGTGCCAGCAGCCAGGTAGCGCTCTGGGGGGCAGATACGCAGTATTTT. The chain employs TRBV3-1 (or the pseudogene TRBV3-2) and TRBJ2-3, with a weak D call TRBD2 (6 bases). The length of the CDR3 is 16 residues. The V end lost 3 bases, the J end lost 4 bases, and 17 bases lay between the germline ends. Per germline, CDR1 LGHDT and CDR2 YNNKEL (reference sequence).

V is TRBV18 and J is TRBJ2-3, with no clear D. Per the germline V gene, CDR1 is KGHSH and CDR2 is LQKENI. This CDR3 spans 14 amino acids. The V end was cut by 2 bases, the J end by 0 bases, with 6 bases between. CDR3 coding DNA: TGTGCCAGCTCACCAATCCAGAGCACAGATACGCAGTATTTT. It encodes CASSPIQSTDTQYF.

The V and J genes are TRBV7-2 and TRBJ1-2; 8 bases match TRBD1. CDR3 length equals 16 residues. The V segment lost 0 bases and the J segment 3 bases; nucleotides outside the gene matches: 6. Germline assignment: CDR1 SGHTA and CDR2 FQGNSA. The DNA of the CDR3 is TGTGCCAGCAGCTTAGCGAGTCAGGGGGCGGACTATGGCTACACCTTC. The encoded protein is CASSLASQGADYGYTF.

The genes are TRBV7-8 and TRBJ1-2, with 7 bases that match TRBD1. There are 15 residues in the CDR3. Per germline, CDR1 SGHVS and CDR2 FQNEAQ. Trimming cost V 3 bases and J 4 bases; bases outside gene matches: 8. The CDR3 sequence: CASSFSGTVAYGYTF. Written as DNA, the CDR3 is TGTGCCAGCAGCTTCTCAGGGACAGTCGCCTATGGCTACACCTTC.

In nucleotides, the CDR3 is TGTGCCAGCAGCGTAGAAGACAGCCCCTACGAGCAGTACTTC. Translated: CASSVEDSPYEQYF. This chain joins TRBV9 and TRBJ2-7; possible D gene TRBD1, 5 bases. The CDR3 has 14 residues. V was clipped by 0 bases and J by 2 bases, with 9 bases between them. The germline gives CDR1 SGDLS, CDR2 YYNGEE.

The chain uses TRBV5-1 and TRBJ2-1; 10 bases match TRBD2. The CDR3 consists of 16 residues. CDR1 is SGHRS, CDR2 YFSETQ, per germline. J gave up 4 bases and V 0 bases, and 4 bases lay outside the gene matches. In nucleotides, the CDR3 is TGCGCCAGCAGCTTGGATCCTAGCGGGGGTTACAATGAGCAGTTCTTC. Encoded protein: CASSLDPSGGYNEQFF. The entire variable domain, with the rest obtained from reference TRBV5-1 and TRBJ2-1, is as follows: KAGVTQTPRYLIKTRGQQVTLSCSPISGHRSVSWYQQTPGQGLQFLFEYFSETQRNKGNFPGRFSGRQFSNSRSEMNVSTLELGDSALYLCASSLDPSGGYNEQFFGPGTRLTVL.

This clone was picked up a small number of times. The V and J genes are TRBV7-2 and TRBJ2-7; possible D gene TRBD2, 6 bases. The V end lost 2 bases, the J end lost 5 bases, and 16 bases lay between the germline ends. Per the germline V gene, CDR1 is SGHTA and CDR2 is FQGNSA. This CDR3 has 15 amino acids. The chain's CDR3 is CASSLRDSRYHEQYF. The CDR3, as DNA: TGTGCCAGCAGCTTAAGGGACTCCCGCTACCACGAGCAGTACTTC.

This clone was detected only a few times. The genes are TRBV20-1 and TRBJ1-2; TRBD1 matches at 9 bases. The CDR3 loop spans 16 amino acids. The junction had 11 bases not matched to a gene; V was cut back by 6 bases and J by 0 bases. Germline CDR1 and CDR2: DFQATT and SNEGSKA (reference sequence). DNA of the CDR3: TGCAGTGCGAGTGGGACAGGGCAATTCTCTAACTATGGCTACACCTTC. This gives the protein CSASGTGQFSNYGYTF.

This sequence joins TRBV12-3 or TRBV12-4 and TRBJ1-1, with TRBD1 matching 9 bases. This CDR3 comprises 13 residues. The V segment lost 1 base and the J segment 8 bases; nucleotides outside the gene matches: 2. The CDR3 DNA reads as TGTGCCAGCAGTTTAGACAGGGGGCGGGAAGCTTTCTTT. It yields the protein CASSLDRGREAFF.

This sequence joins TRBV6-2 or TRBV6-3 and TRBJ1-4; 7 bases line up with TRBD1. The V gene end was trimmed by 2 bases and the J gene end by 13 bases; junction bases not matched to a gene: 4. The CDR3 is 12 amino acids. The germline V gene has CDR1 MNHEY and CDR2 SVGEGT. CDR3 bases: TGTGCCAGCAGTTACCGGCAGGGGGGACTGTTTTTT. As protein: CASSYRQGGLFF.

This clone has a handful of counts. In nucleotides, the CDR3 is TGTGCCAGCAGCCAAGCCAGGGACAATCAGCCCCAGCATTTT. It translates to CASSQARDNQPQHF. V gene TRBV3-1 (or the pseudogene TRBV3-2) combines with J gene TRBJ1-5, with D possibly TRBD1 on 5 matching bases. The CDR3 length is 14 residues. CDR1 and CDR2 (germline): LGHDT, YNNKEL (reference sequence). Deletions cut 1 base from V and 3 bases from J, with 7 bases between.

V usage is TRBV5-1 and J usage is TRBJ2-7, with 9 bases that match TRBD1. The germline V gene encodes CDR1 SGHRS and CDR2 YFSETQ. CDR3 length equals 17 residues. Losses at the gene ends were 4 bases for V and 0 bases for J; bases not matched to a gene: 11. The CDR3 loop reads CASSGEATGGPSYEQYF. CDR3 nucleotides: TGCGCCAGCAGCGGCGAGGCGACAGGGGGACCCTCCTACGAGCAGTACTTC.

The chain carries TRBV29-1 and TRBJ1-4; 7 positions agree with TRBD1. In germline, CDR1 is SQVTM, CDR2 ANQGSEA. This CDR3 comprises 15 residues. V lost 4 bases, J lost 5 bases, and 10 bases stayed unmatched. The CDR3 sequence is CSVVTQGGTNEKLFF. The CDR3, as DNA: TGCAGCGTTGTCACTCAGGGGGGAACCAATGAAAAACTGTTTTTT.

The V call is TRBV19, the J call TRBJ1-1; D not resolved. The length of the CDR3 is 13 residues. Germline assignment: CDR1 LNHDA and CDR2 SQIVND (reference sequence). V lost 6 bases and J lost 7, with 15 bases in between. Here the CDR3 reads CASRRALKDEAFF. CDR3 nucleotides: TGTGCCAGTAGGAGGGCCTTGAAGGATGAAGCTTTCTTT.

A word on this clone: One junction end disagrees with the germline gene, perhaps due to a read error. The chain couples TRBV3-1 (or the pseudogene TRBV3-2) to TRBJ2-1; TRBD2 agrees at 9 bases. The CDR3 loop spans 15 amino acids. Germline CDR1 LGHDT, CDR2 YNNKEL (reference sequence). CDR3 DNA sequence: TGTGCCAGCACCCAAGTAGCGGGAGTGCACAATGAGCAGTTCTTC. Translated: CASTQVAGVHNEQFF.

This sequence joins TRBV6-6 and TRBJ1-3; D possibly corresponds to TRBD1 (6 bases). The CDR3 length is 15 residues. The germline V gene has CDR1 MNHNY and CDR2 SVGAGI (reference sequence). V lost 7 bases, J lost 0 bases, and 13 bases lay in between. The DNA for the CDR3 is TGTGCCAGCACCGCGACAGGAGCCTCTGGAAACACCATATATTTT. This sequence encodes CASTATGASGNTIYF.

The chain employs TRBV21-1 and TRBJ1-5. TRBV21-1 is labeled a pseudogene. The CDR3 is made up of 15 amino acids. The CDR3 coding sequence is TGTGCCAGCACCCCGCGGCGGGCTTGCAATCAGCCCCAGCATTTT. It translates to CASTPRRACNQPQHF.

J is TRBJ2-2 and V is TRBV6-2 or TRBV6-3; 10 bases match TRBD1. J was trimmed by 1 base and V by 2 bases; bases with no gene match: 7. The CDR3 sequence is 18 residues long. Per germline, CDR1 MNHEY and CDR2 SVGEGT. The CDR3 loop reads CASSYAGTGAGNTGELFF. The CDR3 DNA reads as TGTGCCAGCAGTTACGCCGGGACAGGGGCCGGGAACACCGGGGAGCTGTTTTTT.

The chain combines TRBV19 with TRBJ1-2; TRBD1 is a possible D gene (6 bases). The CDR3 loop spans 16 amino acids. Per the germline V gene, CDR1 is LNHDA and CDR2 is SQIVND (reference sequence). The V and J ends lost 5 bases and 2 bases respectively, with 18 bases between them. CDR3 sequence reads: CASSFPGAGLNYGYTF. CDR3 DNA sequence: TGTGCCAGTAGTTTTCCAGGGGCAGGCTTAAACTATGGCTACACCTTC.